The source of this T cell receptor (beta chain) is a study of regulatory dendritic cells for organ transplantation (TCRdb year 2017). About the investigation overall: To make regulatory dendritic cells, monocytes were cultured with vitamin D3 on days 0 and 4 and with IL-10 on day 4. On day 6, LPS was added to the DC cultures to test how the DCs responded to a strong maturation-inducing agent. The TCRbeta repertoires of sorted naive and memory CD4+ and CD8+ T cells were sequenced before and after allostimulation with regulatory or mature dendritic cells. The paper's findings and limits, for the study overall: Among the resting subsets, memory CD8+ T cells contained the most alloreactive TCR clonotypes. Highly diverse repertoires were observed in naive CD4+ and CD8+ T cells, whereas lower diversity was observed in memory cells, and the most oligoclonal repertoires were found in memory CD8+ cells. Expansion of memory CD8+ clones was induced by allostimulation in both subjects, but more limited expansion appeared to be induced by regulatory dendritic cells than by mature dendritic cells. Sequencing was done in only a couple of subjects, and the authors reported considerable heterogeneity between individuals in the alloreactive memory CD8+ T cell pool.

Sorted T cell subsets were CFSE-labeled and co-cultured for roughly five days with allogeneic regulatory or mature dendritic cells at a 1:10 DC:T ratio. FACS was used to sort naive T cells as CD45RA+ cells and memory T cells as CD45RO+ CD4+ or CD8+ cells. T cells for TCR sequencing came from two healthy control subjects. The Qiagen DNeasy Blood & Tissue Kit was used to extract genomic DNA. On this clone: There is no known antigen for this receptor. Base qualities are not recorded, but no much larger clone differs from it by a single base.

V is pruned by 4 bases and J by 6 bases, leaving 8 bases of the junction without a gene match. The germline V gene specifies SGHDT as CDR1 and YYEEEE as CDR2. The CDR3 spans 15 residues, from the cysteine through the phenylalanine. Solely the CDR3 DNA is kept, with 45 bases framed from the first base. A multiplexed two-step PCR with Vbeta-specific forward primers and Jbeta-specific reverse primers was used to amplify the TCRbeta CDR3 regions. The TCRbeta libraries were sequenced on an Illumina instrument via the immunoSEQ service. Under the source paper's analysis protocol: IMGT annotation was used to assign V, D and J genes, and synthetic CDR3 analogues were used to correct counts for multiplex PCR bias. In the immunoSEQ Analyzer, repertoire clonality was calculated as one minus normalized Shannon entropy. Fisher's exact test with Benjamini-Hochberg false discovery rate control was used to define clonal expansion, with two-tailed P<0.01. TCRdb took over this immuneACCESS table, retaining in-frame rearrangements with V and J assigned. Such tables are incomplete; in checked studies, under half of the missing clones stem from an unresolved V gene, and the remainder is unexplained. The V and J calls and clone size are taken from that table; D and trimming were inferred from the DNA. For this sample there are under 9,000 clones; about two thirds appear just once. The top ten hold about 3.5% of the sample.

This sequence was found in a human donor in good health. Sequencing was done on a sample of memory CD4+ T cells from blood cultured with dendritic cells. Interpreted using the paper, the cell subset or site label stands for: CD45RO+ memory T cells. Recombination linked TRBV5-6 to TRBJ2-2; 8 junctional bases match TRBD1. This receptor carries the CDR3 CASSNRQGMPGELFF. The DNA is as follows: TGTGCCAGCAGCAACCGACAGGGGATGCCCGGGGAGCTGTTTTTT.